These T cell receptor beta chains were read from a single sample in a study of control samples from healthy donors and cancer patients. Assay: immunoSEQ multiplex PCR; the TCRdb copy retains only in-frame clones and omits some. The repertoire includes 100,000 to 130,000 clones, almost 85% of them detected once, and roughly 6.5% sits in the top ten. The sample taken for sequencing was blood. The receptors shown here come from a man aged 18 to 35 in good health. Both conserved end residues are part of each CDR3. The order of the fields is V gene, clone size, J gene, CDR3 protein. The listing skips clone size in some rows; elsewhere it reads once, few, many or a size class.

TRBV19	once	TRBJ1-1	CASSLSTGGAFF
TRBV19	.	TRBJ1-5	CASSIWAGGDQPQHF
TRBV4-3	.	TRBJ2-3	CASSQDLGQESDTQYF
TRBV29-1	.	TRBJ2-3	CSVTGQGAVSVVTDTQYF
TRBV5-3	.	TRBJ2-1	CARSPTSGGYNEQFF
TRBV6-5	once	TRBJ2-2	CASRRTGDTGELFF
TRBV28	once	TRBJ1-5	CASSLVLRAAHQPQHF
TRBV24-1	.	TRBJ1-2	CATSTGYGYTF
TRBV6-1	once	TRBJ1-2	CASSEDPVGRYTF
TRBV6-5	.	TRBJ2-5	CASSYSREPRTQYF
TRBV5-1	.	TRBJ2-1	CASSRRDGLHGEQFF
TRBV3-1/TRBV3-2	.	TRBJ2-5	CASSGNTWTSGGEETQYF
TRBV28	.	TRBJ1-2	CASSPGTGYGYTF
TRBV5-1	.	TRBJ2-3	CASSLEWRTGGLADTQYF
TRBV4-1	.	TRBJ2-1	CASSQVPSGGAYSYNEQFF
TRBV18	.	TRBJ2-2	CASIPGTHEIYTGELFF
TRBV7-8	.	TRBJ2-7	CASSLEGARGEQYF
TRBV7-3	.	TRBJ1-2	CASSLPRNYGYTF
TRBV6-6	.	TRBJ1-5	CASRGDRVNQPQHF
TRBV9	.	TRBJ2-3	CASSVTGTDTQYF
TRBV7-9	.	TRBJ1-5	CASSLDSPGGFNQPQHF
TRBV11-1	few	TRBJ2-2	CASSLQRNTGELFF
TRBV2	.	TRBJ1-5	CASSLNYMSNQPQHF
TRBV30	.	TRBJ2-3	CAWSVQKFGQGATDTQYF
TRBV11-2	few	TRBJ2-1	CASSSVIGEQFF
TRBV27	.	TRBJ1-4	CASSFKWGRGNEKLFF
TRBV11-2	.	TRBJ2-3	CASSLRLAGGTDTQYF
TRBV6-4	.	TRBJ2-3	CASSWGDADTQYF
TRBV9	.	TRBJ2-3	CASSPGGADTQYF
TRBV24-1	.	TRBJ2-1	CATSLRTGLSNEQFF
TRBV28	.	TRBJ1-2	CASSRDGFYGYTF
TRBV6-1	once	TRBJ2-7	CASSKQVLREQYF
TRBV6-5	.	TRBJ1-6	CASSPDRAYNSPLHF
TRBV28	.	TRBJ2-7	CASSLPPGAAYEQYF
TRBV11-2	.	TRBJ2-5	CASSAGEGGETQYF
TRBV2	.	TRBJ1-4	CASSRQGSANEKLFF
TRBV10-3	.	TRBJ1-5	CAISADRVGQPQHF
TRBV11-1	.	TRBJ1-2	CASSSWEGAYGYTF
TRBV20-1	.	TRBJ2-5	CSARDRETQYF
TRBV9	.	TRBJ2-2	CASSVVEGGTGELFF
TRBV2	.	TRBJ2-3	CASNPQGQFTDTQYF
TRBV21-1	.	TRBJ1-5	CASSPRSVKGAGSNQPQHF
TRBV27	.	TRBJ1-1	CASSPHGQVETEAFF
TRBV11-2	.	TRBJ1-2	CASSLAGGNGYTF